A selection of T cell receptor beta chains follows, all from one sample in a study of blood T cell repertoires in COVID-19. Clones were sequenced by immunoSEQ multiplex PCR, and TCRdb holds only the in-frame ones, with some missing. Of some 140,000 clones listed, roughly 87% are singletons. Sequencing input: PBMCs or T cells enriched from blood (not recorded which). All receptors derive from a man aged 30 to 39 who had recovered from COVID-19. CDR3s include the opening cysteine and the closing phenylalanine or tryptophan. D genes are given only for firm matches. Expanded clones are given a class, and other clones once, few, many or no size at all.

many | TRBJ1-1 | - | TRBV12-5 | TGTGCTAGTGGTCCCTCAGGGGTAGATGAAGCTTTCTTT | CASGPSGVDEAFF
- | TRBJ1-2 | - | TRBV7-9 | TGTGCCAGCAGCGCACCTCCCGAGACAGGTGGAGGCGGCTACACCTTC | CASSAPPETGGGGYTF
- | TRBJ2-4 | - | TRBV5-1 | TGCGCCAGCAGCTTGGACGGTACTAGTGACATTCAGTACTTC | CASSLDGTSDIQYF
- | TRBJ2-1 | - | TRBV19 | TGTGCCAGTAGTATCGGTAGCGGCGGCTATGAGCAGTTCTTC | CASSIGSGGYEQFF
once | TRBJ2-3 | TRBD1 | TRBV5-1 | TGCGCCAGCAGCCCTCGGACAGGGGGGAGTAGCACAGATACGCAGTATTTT | CASSPRTGGSSTDTQYF
- | TRBJ2-2 | TRBD1 | TRBV18 | TGTGCCAGCTCGCAGGGACAGGGATTCACCGGGGAGCTGTTTTTT | CASSQGQGFTGELFF
- | TRBJ2-2 | TRBD2 | TRBV10-3 | TGTGCCATCAAAACCGGGACTAGCGGAACCGGGGAGCTGTTTTTT | CAIKTGTSGTGELFF
- | TRBJ2-3 | TRBD2 | TRBV29-1 | TGCAGCGTAGGGACTAGCGGGACCCTAGATACGCAGTATTTT | CSVGTSGTLDTQYF
- | TRBJ1-5 | - | TRBV6-1 | TGTGCCAGCAGTGAAGCGGTACAGTATCAGCCCCAGCATTTT | CASSEAVQYQPQHF
- | TRBJ2-7 | TRBD2 | TRBV6-5 | TGTGCCAGCAGTTACTCGACTAGCGGGAGCACATACGAGCAGTACTTC | CASSYSTSGSTYEQYF
- | TRBJ1-2 | TRBD1 | TRBV11-2 | TGTGCCAGCAGTCCAACCGGGACAGGGTTTGGCTACACCTTC | CASSPTGTGFGYTF
few | TRBJ2-1 | TRBD2 | TRBV5-4 | TGTGCCAGCAGCCCCGGGACTAGCGGGTTCAATGAGCAGTTCTTC | CASSPGTSGFNEQFF
- | TRBJ2-7 | TRBD2 | TRBV5-1 | TGCGCCAGCAGCTCTCTAGCGGGAGTATCCTACGAGCAGTACTTC | CASSSLAGVSYEQYF
- | TRBJ1-1 | TRBD1 | TRBV5-6 | TGTGCCAGCAGCGTGGACAGGGTGACCACTGAAGCTTTCTTT | CASSVDRVTTEAFF
- | TRBJ2-1 | - | TRBV18 | TGTGCCAGCTCACCACCGGCTTCAGTTAGCGATGAGCAGTTCTTC | CASSPPASVSDEQFF
few | TRBJ1-3 | TRBD1 | TRBV13 | TGTGCCAGCAGCTCGACAGGGGCTGGAAACACCATATATTTT | CASSSTGAGNTIYF
- | TRBJ2-7 | - | TRBV7-9 | TGTGCCAGCAGCCACCTTAGCGGCTACGAGCAGTACTTC | CASSHLSGYEQYF
few | TRBJ2-1 | TRBD1 | TRBV9 | TGTGCCAGCAGCGAGACAGGGGGCTCCTACAATGAGCAGTTCTTC | CASSETGGSYNEQFF
- | TRBJ1-5 | - | TRBV2 | TGTGCCAGCAGTGAAGGCAGGTCGGGCAATCAGCCCCAGCATTTT | CASSEGRSGNQPQHF
- | TRBJ2-7 | TRBD2 | TRBV4-1 | TGCGCCAGCAGCCAAGGACTAGCGGGTATATCCTACGAGCAGTACTTC | CASSQGLAGISYEQYF
- | TRBJ2-3 | TRBD2 | TRBV5-5 | TGTGCCAGCAGCTTAGGCGGGAGGAATCCAGATACGCAGTATTTT | CASSLGGRNPDTQYF
once | TRBJ1-1 | - | TRBV7-9 | TGTGCCAGCAGCTTAAGTCAGGGGAACACTGAAGCTTTCTTT | CASSLSQGNTEAFF
once | TRBJ1-1 | TRBD1 | TRBV13 | TGTGCCAGCAGCGCCTTGGGACAGGGTGGCACTGAAGCTTTCTTT | CASSALGQGGTEAFF
- | TRBJ2-6 | - | TRBV6-1 | TGTGCCAGCATGGGAGCGGGCTCTGGGGCCAACGTCCTGACTTTC | CASMGAGSGANVLTF
- | TRBJ2-7 | TRBD1 | TRBV30 | TGTGCCTGGAGTGCGACAGGGTTGCAGTACTTC | CAWSATGLQYF
once | TRBJ2-6 | - | TRBV4-2 | TGTGCCAGCAGCCATCGAGGGGGGGGCGATCCTCAATTCTCTGGGGCCAACGTCCTGACTTTC | CASSHRGGGDPQFSGANVLTF
- | TRBJ1-4 | TRBD1 | TRBV18 | TGTGCCAGCTCACCCGGACAGGAGGATGAAAAACTGTTTTTT | CASSPGQEDEKLFF
- | TRBJ1-3 | - | TRBV9 | TGTGCCAGCAGCGCCCCCGGGACAAGATCTGGAAACACCATATATTTT | CASSAPGTRSGNTIYF
- | TRBJ2-5 | TRBD2 | TRBV27 | TGTGCCAGCAGTTTGGCGGGGGGGCATGAGACCCAGTACTTC | CASSLAGGHETQYF
once | TRBJ1-2 | - | TRBV19 | TGTGCCAGTAGTATAGGGGCAGATGGCTACACCTTC | CASSIGADGYTF
- | TRBJ2-6 | - | TRBV18 | TGTGCCAGCTCATCGCTAGAATCTGGGGCCAACGTCCTGACTTTC | CASSSLESGANVLTF
- | TRBJ1-5 | - | TRBV27 | TGTGCCAGCAGTTTATCCCCTCCGGGGGCCCAGCATTTT | CASSLSPPGAQHF
- | TRBJ2-5 | TRBD2 | TRBV19 | TGTGCCAGTAGTATGGGGCTAGCGGGGGGTTCGAGGCAAGAGACCCAGTACTTC | CASSMGLAGGSRQETQYF
- | TRBJ2-1 | - | TRBV3-1/TRBV3-2 | TGTGCCAGCAGCCAAGCCCCCGACTCGAATGAGCAGTTCTTC | CASSQAPDSNEQFF
- | TRBJ1-1 | TRBD1 | TRBV19 | TGTGCCAGTAGAGGACAGGGGGCGAATACTGAAGCTTTCTTT | CASRGQGANTEAFF
- | TRBJ2-1 | - | TRBV2 | TGTGCCAGCAGTAACATTGGGCGGGGAGCTTACAATGAGCAGTTCTTC | CASSNIGRGAYNEQFF
- | TRBJ1-4 | TRBD1 | TRBV5-1 | TGCGCCAGCAGCTTGGCGGGACAGGGTTCCGAAAAACTGTTTTTT | CASSLAGQGSEKLFF
- | TRBJ2-5 | TRBD1 | TRBV5-4 | TGTGCCAGCAGCTCCGACAGGGTGTGGGAGACCCAGTACTTC | CASSSDRVWETQYF
- | TRBJ1-1 | - | TRBV28 | TGTGCCAGCAGTTTATCTCCAGGGATGAACACTGAAGCTTTCTTT | CASSLSPGMNTEAFF
- | TRBJ1-5 | TRBD1 | TRBV29-1 | TGCAGCGTGGGAGACAGGGGCGGCCAGCCCCAGCATTTT | CSVGDRGGQPQHF
- | TRBJ2-5 | - | TRBV11-2 | TGTGCCAGCAGCTTAGGTACGGGGAAGCACGAGACCCAGTACTTC | CASSLGTGKHETQYF
- | TRBJ2-2 | - | TRBV4-1 | TGCGCCAGCAGCTTCCGGGACACTAACGCGAACACCGGGGAGCTGTTTTTT | CASSFRDTNANTGELFF
- | TRBJ1-2 | TRBD1 | TRBV2 | TGTGCCAGCAGTGAGGGACAGAGCTATGGCTACACCTTC | CASSEGQSYGYTF
- | TRBJ1-3 | TRBD1 | TRBV2 | TGTGCCAGCAGCGAGGGGGCAAACACCATATATTTT | CASSEGANTIYF
- | TRBJ1-2 | - | TRBV6-5 | TGTGCCAGCTTTAAAGGGGCAGCGTATGGCTACACCTTC | CASFKGAAYGYTF